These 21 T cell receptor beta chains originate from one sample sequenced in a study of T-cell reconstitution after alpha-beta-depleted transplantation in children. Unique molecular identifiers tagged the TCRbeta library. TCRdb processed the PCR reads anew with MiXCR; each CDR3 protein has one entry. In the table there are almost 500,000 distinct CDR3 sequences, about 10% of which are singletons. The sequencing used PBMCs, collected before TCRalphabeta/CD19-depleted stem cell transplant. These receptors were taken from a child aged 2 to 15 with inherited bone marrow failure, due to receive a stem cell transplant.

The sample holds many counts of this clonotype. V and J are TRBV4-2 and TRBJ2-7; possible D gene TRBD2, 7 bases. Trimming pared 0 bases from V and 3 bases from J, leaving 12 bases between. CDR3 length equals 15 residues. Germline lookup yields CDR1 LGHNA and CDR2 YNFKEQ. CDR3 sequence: CASSQEGGALYEQYF. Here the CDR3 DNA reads TGTGCCAGCAGCCAAGAAGGGGGGGCCCTCTACGAGCAGTACTTC.

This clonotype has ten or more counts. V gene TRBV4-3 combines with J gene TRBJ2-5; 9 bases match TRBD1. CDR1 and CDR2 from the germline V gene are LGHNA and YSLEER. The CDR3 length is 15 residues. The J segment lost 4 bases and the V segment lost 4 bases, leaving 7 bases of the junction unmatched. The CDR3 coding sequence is TGCGCCAGCAGCCTCTCTTGGGGACAGGGAGAGACCCAGTACTTC. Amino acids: CASSLSWGQGETQYF.

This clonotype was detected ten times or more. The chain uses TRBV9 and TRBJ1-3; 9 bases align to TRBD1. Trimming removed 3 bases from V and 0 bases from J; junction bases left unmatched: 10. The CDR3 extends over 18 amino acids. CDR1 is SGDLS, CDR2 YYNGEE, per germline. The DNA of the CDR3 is TGTGCCAGCAGCGAAACCGGGACAGGGAGTCTCTCTGGAAACACCATATATTTT. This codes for CASSETGTGSLSGNTIYF. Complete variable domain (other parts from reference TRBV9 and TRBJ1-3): DSGVTQTPKHLITATGQRVTLRCSPRSGDLSVYWYQQSLDQGLQFLIQYYNGEERAKGNILERFSAQQFPDLHSELNLSSLELGDSALYFCASSETGTGSLSGNTIYFGEGSWLTVV.

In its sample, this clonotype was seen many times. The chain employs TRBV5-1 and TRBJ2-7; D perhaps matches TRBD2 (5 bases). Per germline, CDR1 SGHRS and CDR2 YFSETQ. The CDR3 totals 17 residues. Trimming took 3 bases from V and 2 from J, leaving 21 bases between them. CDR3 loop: CASSSMNLGLAAYEQYF. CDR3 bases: TGCGCCAGCAGCTCGATGAATCTTGGACTGGCGGCCTACGAGCAGTACTTC.

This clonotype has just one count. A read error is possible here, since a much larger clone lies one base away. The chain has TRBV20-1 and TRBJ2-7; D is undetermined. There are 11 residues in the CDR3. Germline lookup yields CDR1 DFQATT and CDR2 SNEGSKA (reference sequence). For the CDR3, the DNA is TGCTGTGCTAGAGAAGTTGGGGAGCAGTACTTC. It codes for CCAREVGEQYF.

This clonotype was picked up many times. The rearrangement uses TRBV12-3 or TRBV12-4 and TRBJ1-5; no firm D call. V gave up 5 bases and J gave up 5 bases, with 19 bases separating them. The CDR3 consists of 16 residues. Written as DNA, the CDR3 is TGTGCCAGCAGTCCCAGTTTCGGAGGGTGGCATCAGCCCCAGCATTTT. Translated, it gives CASSPSFGGWHQPQHF.

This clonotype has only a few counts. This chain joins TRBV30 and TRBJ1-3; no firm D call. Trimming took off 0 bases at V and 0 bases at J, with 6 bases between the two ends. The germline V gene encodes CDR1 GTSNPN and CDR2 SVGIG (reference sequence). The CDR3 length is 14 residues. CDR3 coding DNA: TGTGCCTGGAGTGTATCCGTCTCTGGAAACACCATATATTTT. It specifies CAWSVSVSGNTIYF.

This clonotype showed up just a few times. CDR3: CSATRPGTSITQRGETQYF. The CDR3 DNA follows: TGCAGTGCTACTCGCCCGGGGACTAGCATCACCCAGCGGGGGGAGACCCAGTACTTC. This sequence joins TRBV20-1 and TRBJ2-5; 9 bases agree with TRBD2. The CDR3 is 19 residues long. Germline CDR1 reads DFQATT; CDR2 reads SNEGSKA (reference sequence). J gave up 5 bases and V 4 bases, and 23 bases lay outside the gene matches.

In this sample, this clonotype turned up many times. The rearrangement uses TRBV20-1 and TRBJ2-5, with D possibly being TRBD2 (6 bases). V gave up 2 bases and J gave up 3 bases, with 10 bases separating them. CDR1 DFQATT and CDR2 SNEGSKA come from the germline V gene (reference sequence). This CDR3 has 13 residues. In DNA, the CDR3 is TGCAGTGCTAGAAGGGCTAGCGAAGAGACCCAGTACTTC. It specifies CSARRASEETQYF.

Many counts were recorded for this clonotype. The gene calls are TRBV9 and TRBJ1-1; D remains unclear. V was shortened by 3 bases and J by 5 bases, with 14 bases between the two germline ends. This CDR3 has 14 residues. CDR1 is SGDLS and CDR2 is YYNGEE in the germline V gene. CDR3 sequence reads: CASSGLGSRTEAFF. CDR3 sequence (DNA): TGTGCCAGCAGCGGACTCGGTTCGAGGACTGAAGCTTTCTTT.

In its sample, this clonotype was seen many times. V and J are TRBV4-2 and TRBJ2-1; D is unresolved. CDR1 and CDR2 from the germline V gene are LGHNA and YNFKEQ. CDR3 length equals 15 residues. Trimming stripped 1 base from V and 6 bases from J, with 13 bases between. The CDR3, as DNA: TGTGCCAGCAGCCAAGTATCCCATCCGAGCAATGAGCAGTTCTTC. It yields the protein CASSQVSHPSNEQFF.

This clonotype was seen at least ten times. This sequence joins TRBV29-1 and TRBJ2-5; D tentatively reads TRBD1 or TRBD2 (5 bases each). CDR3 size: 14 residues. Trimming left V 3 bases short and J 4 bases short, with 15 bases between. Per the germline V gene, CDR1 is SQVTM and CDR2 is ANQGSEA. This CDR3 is CSVDLGTTRETQYF. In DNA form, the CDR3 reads TGCAGCGTTGATTTAGGGACGACGAGAGAGACCCAGTACTTC.

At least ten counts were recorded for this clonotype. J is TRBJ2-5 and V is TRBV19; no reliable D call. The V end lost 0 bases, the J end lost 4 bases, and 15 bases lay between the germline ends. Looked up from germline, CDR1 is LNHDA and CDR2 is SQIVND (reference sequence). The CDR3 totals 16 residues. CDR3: CASSIDSPGWGETQYF. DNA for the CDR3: TGTGCCAGTAGTATAGATTCGCCCGGATGGGGAGAGACCCAGTACTTC.

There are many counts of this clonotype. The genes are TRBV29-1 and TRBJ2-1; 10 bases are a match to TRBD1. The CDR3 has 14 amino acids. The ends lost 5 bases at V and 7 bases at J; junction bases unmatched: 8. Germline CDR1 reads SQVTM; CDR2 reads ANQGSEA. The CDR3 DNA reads TGCAGCGTTCATGCGGACAGGGGGGTTAATGAGCAGTTCTTC. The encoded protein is CSVHADRGVNEQFF.

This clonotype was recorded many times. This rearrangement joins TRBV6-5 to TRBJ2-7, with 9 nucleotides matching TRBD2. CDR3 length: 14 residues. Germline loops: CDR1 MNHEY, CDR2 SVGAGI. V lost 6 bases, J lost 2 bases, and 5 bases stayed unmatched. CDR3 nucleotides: TGTGCCAGCAGGTTAGCGGGAGAAACCTACGAGCAGTACTTC. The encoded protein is CASRLAGETYEQYF.

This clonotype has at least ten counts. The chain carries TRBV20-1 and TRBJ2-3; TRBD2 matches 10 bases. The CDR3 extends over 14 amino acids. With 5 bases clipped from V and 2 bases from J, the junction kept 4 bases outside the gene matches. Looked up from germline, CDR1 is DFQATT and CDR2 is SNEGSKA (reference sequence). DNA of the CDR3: TGCAGTGCTTTAGCGGGAGGCCTCACAGATACGCAGTATTTT. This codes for CSALAGGLTDTQYF.

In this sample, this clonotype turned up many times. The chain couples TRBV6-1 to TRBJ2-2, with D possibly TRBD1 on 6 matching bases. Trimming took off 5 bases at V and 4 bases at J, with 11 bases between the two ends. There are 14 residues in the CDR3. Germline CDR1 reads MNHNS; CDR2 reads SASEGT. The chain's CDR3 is CASSPDSGTGELFF. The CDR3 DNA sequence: TGTGCCAGCAGTCCGGACAGCGGCACCGGGGAGCTGTTTTTT.

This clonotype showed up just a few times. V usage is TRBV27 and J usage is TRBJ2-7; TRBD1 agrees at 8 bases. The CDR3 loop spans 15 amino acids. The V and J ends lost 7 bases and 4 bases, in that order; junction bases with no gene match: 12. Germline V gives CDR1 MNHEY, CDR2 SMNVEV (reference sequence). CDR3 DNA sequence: TGTGCCAGCACAAACGTGGGGACAGGAGGGTACGAGCAGTACTTC. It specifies CASTNVGTGGYEQYF.

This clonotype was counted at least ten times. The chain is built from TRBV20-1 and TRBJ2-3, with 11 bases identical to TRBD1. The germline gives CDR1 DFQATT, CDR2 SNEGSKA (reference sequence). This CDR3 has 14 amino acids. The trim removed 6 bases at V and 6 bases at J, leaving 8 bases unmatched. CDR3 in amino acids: CSADWTGGRDTQYF. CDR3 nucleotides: TGCAGTGCGGACTGGACAGGGGGCAGGGATACGCAGTATTTT.

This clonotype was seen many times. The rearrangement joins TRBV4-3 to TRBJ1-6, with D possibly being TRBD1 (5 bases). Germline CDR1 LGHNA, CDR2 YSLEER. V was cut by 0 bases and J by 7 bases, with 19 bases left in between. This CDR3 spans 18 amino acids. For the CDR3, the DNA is TGCGCCAGCAGCCAAGAATCTTCGGCAGGGAGAAGGAATTCACCCCTCCACTTT. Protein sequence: CASSQESSAGRRNSPLHF.

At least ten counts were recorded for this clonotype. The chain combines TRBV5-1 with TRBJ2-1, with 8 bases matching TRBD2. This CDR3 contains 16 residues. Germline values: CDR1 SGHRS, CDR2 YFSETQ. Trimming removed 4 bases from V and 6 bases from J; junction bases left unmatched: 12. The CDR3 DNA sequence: TGCGCCAGCAGCCCGGGCAGGGCGGGAGGAGGCAATGAGCAGTTCTTC. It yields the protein CASSPGRAGGGNEQFF. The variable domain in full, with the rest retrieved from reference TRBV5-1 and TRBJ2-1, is KAGVTQTPRYLIKTRGQQVTLSCSPISGHRSVSWYQQTPGQGLQFLFEYFSETQRNKGNFPGRFSGRQFSNSRSEMNVSTLELGDSALYLCASSPGRAGGGNEQFFGPGTRLTVL.